This entry lists 15 T cell receptor beta chains sequenced from one sample in a study of beta chain features in type 1 diabetes. The study reverse transcribed the entire isolated RNA, so it sequenced expressed TCRB transcripts. The assay was immunoSEQ multiplex PCR, and TCRdb's table has in-frame clones only and misses some. The sample holds hundreds of thousands of clones; 30% are singletons and the top ten take around 0.065%. Material for sequencing was naive CD4+ T cells from blood. These receptors were collected from a man aged 18 to 29 in good health.

The chain has TRBV10-1 and TRBJ2-2; 9 positions match TRBD2. J was trimmed by 8 bases and V by 0 bases; bases with no gene match: 7. In germline, CDR1 is WNHNN, CDR2 SYGVQD (reference sequence). This CDR3 has 16 amino acids. This CDR3 is CASSESGSGRSGELFF. In DNA, the CDR3 is TGCGCCAGCAGTGAGTCCGGTAGCGGGAGATCGGGGGAGCTGTTTTTT.

This clone was seen a few times. The chain links TRBV30 to TRBJ1-2; 8 positions match TRBD1. The V gene end was trimmed by 1 base and the J gene end by 1 base; junction bases not matched to a gene: 8. The germline CDR1 and CDR2 sequences are GTSNPN and SVGIG (reference sequence). CDR3 length equals 16 residues. The CDR3 region is CAWSGSGGLVNYGYTF. The CDR3 DNA is TGTGCCTGGAGTGGGTCAGGGGGCCTAGTTAACTATGGCTACACCTTC.

This clone was seen only a few times. This chain uses TRBV10-3 with TRBJ1-2, with D possibly matching TRBD1 (5 bases). Germline values: CDR1 ENHRY, CDR2 SYGVKD. Trimming took off 3 bases at V and 3 bases at J, with 14 bases between the two ends. CDR3 length: 15 amino acids. The CDR3 reads CAISDPGHSYYGYTF. The CDR3 DNA follows: TGTGCCATCAGTGATCCCGGACATTCGTACTATGGCTACACCTTC.

This sequence joins TRBV30 and TRBJ2-7; the D gene is possibly TRBD2 (5 bases). The CDR3 is 12 amino acids. Trimming stripped 3 bases from V and 3 bases from J, with 9 bases between. Germline assignment: CDR1 GTSNPN and CDR2 SVGIG (reference sequence). The CDR3 spells CAWRRENYEQYF. DNA of the CDR3: TGTGCCTGGAGGAGGGAGAACTACGAGCAGTACTTC.

This clone has only one observation. This chain links TRBV2 with TRBJ1-2; possibly TRBD1 for D (6 bases). CDR1 and CDR2 from the germline V gene are SNHLY and FYNNEI. The CDR3 contains 14 residues. Trimming cost V 6 bases and J 3 bases, with 14 bases left between them. CDR3 in amino acids: CASSVQGGHYGYTF. The CDR3 bases are TGTGCCAGCAGCGTACAGGGAGGGCACTATGGCTACACCTTC.

This clone was seen only a few times. The CDR3 reads CASSLVRTSGPGDEQFF. Written as DNA, the CDR3 is TGTGCCAGCAGCTTAGTAAGGACTAGCGGTCCGGGGGATGAGCAGTTCTTC. This chain joins TRBV7-8 and TRBJ2-1, with TRBD2 matching over 10 bases. CDR1 is SGHVS, CDR2 FQNEAQ, per germline. J was trimmed by 8 bases and V by 1 base; bases with no gene match: 11. The length of the CDR3 is 17 residues.

The genes are TRBV29-1 and TRBJ2-7, with TRBD1 identical over 8 bases. Trimming took 6 bases from V and 6 from J; bases not matched to a gene: 10. CDR3 size: 13 residues. Per germline, CDR1 SQVTM and CDR2 ANQGSEA. The CDR3, as DNA: TGCAGCGTCACGGACAGGGATTGGGGCGAGCAGTACTTC. It yields the protein CSVTDRDWGEQYF.

Of note for this clone: Other DNA sequences from this sample encode an identical CDR3 as well. The J gene is TRBJ2-3, the V gene TRBV10-3; D not certain. V lost 0 bases and J 3 bases, leaving 4 bases between the germline ends. CDR1 ENHRY and CDR2 SYGVKD come from the germline V gene. This CDR3 is 13 amino acids long. CDR3 sequence reads: CAISESGTDTQYF. DNA for the CDR3: TGTGCCATCAGTGAGTCGGGAACAGATACGCAGTATTTT.

This clone was counted a few times. This sequence joins TRBV30 and TRBJ2-5; 9 positions match TRBD1. V trimming: 4 bases; J trimming: 2 bases; junction bases outside the gene matches: 14. The CDR3 extends over 17 amino acids. Germline V gives CDR1 GTSNPN, CDR2 SVGIG (reference sequence). The CDR3 is CAWTTWGTGPLQETQYF. CDR3 DNA sequence: TGTGCCTGGACGACTTGGGGGACAGGGCCCTTACAAGAGACCCAGTACTTC.

J is TRBJ2-7 and V is TRBV30, with 7 bases that match TRBD2. V trimming: 3 bases; J trimming: 3 bases; junction bases outside the gene matches: 5. CDR3 length: 13 amino acids. Germline V lookup: CDR1 GTSNPN, CDR2 SVGIG (reference sequence). CDR3 sequence reads: CAWRSRGSYEQYF. CDR3 in DNA: TGTGCCTGGAGGTCTCGCGGGAGCTACGAGCAGTACTTC. Together with reference TRBV30 and TRBJ2-7, the CDR3 gives the full variable domain: SQTIHQWPATLVQPVGSPLSLECTVEGTSNPNLYWYRQAAGRGLQLLFYSVGIGQISSEVPQNLSASRPQDRQFILSSKKLLLSDSGFYLCAWRSRGSYEQYFGPGTRLTVT.

As for this clone: One end of the junction does not line up with germline, which may come from a read error. This chain connects TRBV4-3 to TRBJ1-2; D might be TRBD1 (5 bases). The V gene's germline CDR1 is LGHNA and CDR2 YSLEER. This CDR3 has 15 residues. CDR3 in DNA: TGCGCCAGCAGCCAACACGGGGGGACTAAGTATGGCTACACCTTC. Translation gives CASSQHGGTKYGYTF.

About this clone: The same CDR3 is also encoded by other DNA sequences in this sample. J is TRBJ2-1 and V is TRBV30; TRBD2 aligns across 12 bases. This CDR3 has 16 amino acids. Germline CDR1 is GTSNPN and CDR2 is SVGIG (reference sequence). V lost 0 bases to trimming and J lost 7 bases; unmatched junction nucleotides: 7. In nucleotides, the CDR3 is TGTGCCTGGAGTGTACGGCTAGCGGGAGGGCAAAATGAGCAGTTCTTC. Translated, it gives CAWSVRLAGGQNEQFF.

This clone appeared once. The genes are TRBV4-1 and TRBJ2-5, with D unclear. There are 13 residues in the CDR3. Germline CDR1 and CDR2: MGHRA and YSYEKL. V lost 2 bases and J lost 2, with 6 bases in between. Here the CDR3 reads CASSQWRQETQYF. The CDR3 region has the DNA TGCGCCAGCAGCCAATGGCGACAAGAGACCCAGTACTTC.

This clone was seen a handful of times. V usage is TRBV30 and J usage is TRBJ1-2; maybe TRBD1 (5 bases). V lost 8 bases to trimming and J lost 0 bases, with 13 bases between them. Germline assignment: CDR1 GTSNPN and CDR2 SVGIG (reference sequence). CDR3 length: 13 residues. The CDR3 nucleotides are TGTGCCCAGGGAAAGGGCACTAACTATGGCTACACCTTC. Amino acid sequence: CAQGKGTNYGYTF.

This CDR3 reads CASSQGTSGRAKDTQYF. The CDR3 DNA reads as TGCGCCAGCAGCCAAGGGACTAGCGGGAGGGCCAAAGATACGCAGTATTTT. V gene TRBV5-1 combines with J gene TRBJ2-3; TRBD2 aligns across 16 bases. The CDR3 spans 17 residues. CDR1 is SGHRS, CDR2 YFSETQ, per germline. Unmatched junction bases numbered 7, after V lost 4 bases and J lost 5 bases.